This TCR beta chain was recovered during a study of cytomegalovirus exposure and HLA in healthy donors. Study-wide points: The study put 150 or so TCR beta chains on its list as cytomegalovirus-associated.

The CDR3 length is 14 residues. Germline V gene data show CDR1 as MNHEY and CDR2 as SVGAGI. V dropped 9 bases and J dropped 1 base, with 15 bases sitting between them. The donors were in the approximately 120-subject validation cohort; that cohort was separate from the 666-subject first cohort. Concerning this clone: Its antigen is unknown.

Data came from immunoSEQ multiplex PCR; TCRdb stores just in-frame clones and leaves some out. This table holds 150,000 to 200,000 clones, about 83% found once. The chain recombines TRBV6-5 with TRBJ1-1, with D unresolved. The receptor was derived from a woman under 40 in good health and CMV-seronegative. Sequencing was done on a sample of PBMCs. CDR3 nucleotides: TGTGCCAGACAAGTTCCTGATTCGAACACTGAAGCTTTCTTT. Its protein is CARQVPDSNTEAFF.